A single sample is the source of the 16 T cell receptor beta chains below, sequenced in a study of type 1 regulatory T cells. TCRdb analysed the reads with MiXCR anew, one entry per CDR3 protein. The sample lists roughly 68,000 distinct CDR3 sequences, roughly three fifths seen once, with around 7.6% in the top ten. Antigens for these TCRs are unknown. The sequenced material came from cultured T cells, either the whole culture or a sorted T cell fraction (not recorded which). Subset in this sample: Tr1-enriched cell product generated in vitro against host alloantigens. The receptors were sampled from a human donor in good health.

The chain uses TRBV7-8 and TRBJ2-5; tentatively, D is TRBD2 (7 bases). Germline lookup yields CDR1 SGHVS and CDR2 FQNEAQ. Trimming shortened V by 8 bases and J by 5 bases, and 18 bases separated the two germline ends. The CDR3 is 14 residues long. The CDR3 coding sequence is TGTGCCAGCGTGGCATTGGGGAGGGGGGAGACCCAGTACTTC. It codes for CASVALGRGETQYF.

The rearrangement uses TRBV3-1 and TRBJ2-5, with 10 bases identical to TRBD1. Germline V gene lookup returns CDR1 LGHDT and CDR2 YNNKEL (reference sequence). The trim removed 0 bases at V and 4 bases at J, leaving 5 bases unmatched. The CDR3 covers 16 residues. The CDR3 bases are TGTGCCAGCAGCCAAGAATGGACAGGGGGTTTAGAGACCCAGTACTTC. This gives the protein CASSQEWTGGLETQYF.

The chain recombines TRBV28 with TRBJ2-4; D is ambiguous. Trimming took 5 bases from V and 0 from J, leaving 17 bases between them. In germline, CDR1 is MDHEN, CDR2 SYDVKM. The length of the CDR3 is 17 residues. This CDR3 is CASSSPWVGLAKNIQYF. The CDR3 DNA reads TGTGCCAGCAGTAGCCCTTGGGTAGGGCTAGCCAAAAACATTCAGTACTTC.

The rearrangement joins TRBV4-3 to TRBJ2-1; 9 nucleotides match TRBD1. The V gene's germline CDR1 is LGHNA and CDR2 YSLEER. V trimming: 3 bases; J trimming: 6 bases; junction bases outside the gene matches: 9. This CDR3 has 16 amino acids. Written as DNA, the CDR3 is TGCGCCAGCAGCCAGGCGCCGGGACAGGGAGTCAATGAGCAGTTCTTC. Protein: CASSQAPGQGVNEQFF.

About this clonotype itself: Compared with germline, one end of the junction differs, possibly owing to a read error. V usage is TRBV7-8 and J usage is TRBJ2-5; D is unclear. The V gene's germline CDR1 is SGHVS and CDR2 FQNEAQ. The CDR3 runs to 14 residues. CDR3 in DNA: TGTGCCAGCAGCCCCGGACGGCTCCAAGAGACCCAGTATTTC. Residues: CASSPGRLQETQYF.

A word on this clonotype: One junction end does not reproduce the germline sequence, and a read error may be involved. This chain joins TRBV4-3 and TRBJ2-1, with D tentatively TRBD1 (6 bases). The germline V gene has CDR1 LGHNA and CDR2 YSLEER. CDR3 length: 16 residues. The CDR3 region has the DNA TGCGCCAGCAGTCAAGGGGGTCGGGCAGAGCAAGGAGAGCAGTTCTTC. This sequence encodes CASSQGGRAEQGEQFF.

This chain links TRBV6-2 or TRBV6-3 with TRBJ2-7; TRBD2 might be the D (6 bases). This CDR3 comprises 17 residues. CDR1 is MNHEY and CDR2 is SVGEGT in the germline V gene. V lost 1 base and J lost 3, with 19 bases in between. The CDR3 bases are TGTGCCAGCAGTTACTGGGGAGCGGGCAAATCCAACTACGAGCAGTACTTC. This codes for CASSYWGAGKSNYEQYF.

The chain links TRBV3-1 to TRBJ2-5; D is uncertain. The CDR3 consists of 15 residues. Trimming pared 4 bases from V and 2 bases from J, leaving 14 bases between. From germline, CDR1 is LGHDT and CDR2 YNNKEL (reference sequence). The CDR3 here is CASSPSLGPQETQYF. The DNA of the CDR3 is TGTGCCAGCAGCCCCAGTCTTGGACCTCAAGAGACCCAGTACTTC.

The V gene is TRBV27, the J gene TRBJ2-3; D may match TRBD1 or TRBD2 (6 bases each). The length of the CDR3 is 14 residues. V was pared by 3 bases and J by 14 bases, with 21 bases between. The germline gives CDR1 MNHEY, CDR2 SMNVEV (reference sequence). This chain's CDR3 is CASSFQGGLITPYF. As DNA, the CDR3 is TGTGCCAGCAGTTTCCAAGGGGGGCTCATAACCCCGTATTTT.

This clonotype was observed a handful of times. The genes are TRBV9 and TRBJ2-7; D is undetermined. The CDR3 totals 14 residues. Germline loops: CDR1 SGDLS, CDR2 YYNGEE. V shed 1 base and J shed 4 bases, with 12 bases lying between them. The chain's CDR3 is CASSVCESLYEQYF. DNA for the CDR3: TGTGCCAGCAGCGTATGTGAGTCCCTGTACGAGCAGTACTTC.

In this sample, this clonotype turned up many times. The chain joins TRBV10-3 to TRBJ2-7; D possibly uses TRBD1 or TRBD2 (6 bases each). This CDR3 has 16 residues. Trimming cost V 0 bases and J 5 bases, with 17 bases left between them. The germline V gene has CDR1 ENHRY and CDR2 SYGVKD. The DNA of the CDR3 is TGTGCCATCAGTGAGTCGCCTGGCGTGGGGGGCGACGAGCAGTACTTC. It encodes CAISESPGVGGDEQYF.

The chain carries TRBV6-5 and TRBJ2-5, with a weak D call TRBD1 (6 bases). V gave up 5 bases and J gave up 1 base, with 11 bases separating them. This CDR3 comprises 14 residues. Germline V gene data show CDR1 as MNHEY and CDR2 as SVGAGI. The CDR3 DNA reads TGTGCCAGCAGTACCGGACAGCTCCAAGAGACCCAGTACTTC. It translates to CASSTGQLQETQYF.

In its sample, this clonotype was seen a few times. V gene TRBV5-6 combines with J gene TRBJ1-3; D is perhaps TRBD1 (6 bases). Trimming took off 4 bases at V and 0 bases at J, with 14 bases between the two ends. The CDR3 loop spans 16 amino acids. The V gene's germline CDR1 is SGHDT and CDR2 YYEEEE. The CDR3 sequence: CASSTRDTISGNTIYF. The CDR3 coding sequence is TGTGCCAGCAGCACCCGGGACACGATCTCTGGAAACACCATATATTTT.

The rearrangement joins TRBV3-1 to TRBJ1-1, with 8 bases identical to TRBD1. Germline assignment: CDR1 LGHDT and CDR2 YNNKEL (reference sequence). V trimming: 1 base; J trimming: 9 bases; junction bases outside the gene matches: 10. This CDR3 is built from 15 residues. The CDR3 region has the DNA TGTGCCAGCAGCCAAGGGACAGGGCGGGAGGGAAAAGCTTTCTTT. It translates to CASSQGTGREGKAFF. Full variable domain (outside the CDR3, taken from reference TRBV3-1 and TRBJ1-1): DTAVSQTPKYLVTQMGNDKSIKCEQNLGHDTMYWYKQDSKKFLKIMFSYNNKELIINETVPNRFSPKSPDKAHLNLHINSLELGDSAVYFCASSQGTGREGKAFFGQGTRLTVV.

The chain is built from TRBV20-1 and TRBJ2-7; 8 nucleotides line up with TRBD2. The length of the CDR3 is 15 residues. The germline V gene encodes CDR1 DFQATT and CDR2 SNEGSKA (reference sequence). The V and J ends lost 0 bases and 3 bases, in that order; junction bases with no gene match: 7. The CDR3 spells CSARDRSGGHYEQYF. CDR3 nucleotide sequence: TGCAGTGCTAGAGACCGAAGCGGGGGACACTACGAGCAGTACTTC.

The J gene is TRBJ2-3, the V gene TRBV20-1, with a weak D call TRBD1 (5 bases). CDR1 and CDR2 (germline): DFQATT, SNEGSKA (reference sequence). Trimming pared 0 bases from V and 14 bases from J, leaving 12 bases between. This CDR3 spans 11 amino acids. The CDR3 DNA follows: TGCAGTGCTAGAGATTCTGGACACTGGTATTTT. Translating gives CSARDSGHWYF.